Sequencing of this T cell receptor beta chain was carried out in a study of early T cells in non-severe SARS-CoV-2 infection (dated by TCRdb to the early 2020s). Study-wide context: TCR sequencing used bulk RNA from unsorted whole blood, so alpha and beta chains could not be paired. On the study overall, not on this receptor specifically: VDJdb matching was skewed toward anti-spike CD8 responses and likely underestimated virus-specific expansions, missing private and CD4 specificities.

Library creation used 5' RACE. The data were produced on a NextSeq 500. In the TCR library protocol, unique molecular identifiers were attached to individual cDNA molecules to correct for PCR bias and sequencing error. Sequencing covered both TCR alpha and beta chains, and within each sample the abundances of alpha and beta sequences were tightly co-correlated. In the original analysis: V gene, J gene and CDR3 annotation of TCR sequences was performed with Decombinator V4. TCRs were defined as expanded if a significant change between any two time points was detected under a Poisson model with p below 0.0001. Abundances of TCRs were expressed as counts per million after normalisation to the total number of TCRs sequenced in each sample. TRAV1-2 paired with TRAJ12, TRAJ20 or TRAJ33 defined MAIT TCRs, while TRAV10 paired with TRAJ18 defined iNKT TCRs. VDJdb, accessed 1 November 2021, was searched for CMV, EBV and SARS-CoV-2 annotated TCRs, with TCRs annotated for multiple antigens excluded. TCRdb reanalyzed the raw reads on its own, using fastp at Q25 for trimming and MiXCR for clone calling, and kept in-frame beta chains. Under each unique CDR3 protein, matching rows form one entry showing the most common genes and DNA. For this entry, the V and J calls and clone size follow TCRdb and not the study's own pipeline. For this sample there are around 57,000 distinct CDR3 sequences; under 14% appear just once. About 10% of the sample belongs to the ten largest clones.

This was a case-control study nested in a cohort of healthcare workers in London, UK, who had nasopharyngeal swab PCR tests and blood samples taken every week. Healthcare workers were recruited between 23 and 31 March 2020, during the week of the UK lockdown, and were followed weekly for up to roughly 15 weeks. The sample holds a few counts of this clonotype. There is no known antigen for this receptor. No base-level quality is on record; no much larger clone is a single base apart. From the cysteine through the phenylalanine, the CDR3 covers 12 amino acids. CDR3 DNA only is kept here, 36 bases in frame from base 1. Sequences LNHNV (CDR1) and YYDKDF (CDR2) are obtained from the germline V gene (reference sequence). V loses 2 bases, J loses 6 bases, and the germline ends lie 5 bases apart.

The clonotype originates from an adult who was a healthcare worker with PCR-confirmed SARS-CoV-2 infection or an uninfected control (not recorded which). The chain was built from TRBV15 and TRBJ2-1; no D segment can be confidently identified. Sequenced sample: whole blood. The CDR3 reads as follows: CATSRKSNEQFF. The sequenced DNA is TGTGCCACCAGCAGAAAGAGCAATGAGCAGTTCTTC.